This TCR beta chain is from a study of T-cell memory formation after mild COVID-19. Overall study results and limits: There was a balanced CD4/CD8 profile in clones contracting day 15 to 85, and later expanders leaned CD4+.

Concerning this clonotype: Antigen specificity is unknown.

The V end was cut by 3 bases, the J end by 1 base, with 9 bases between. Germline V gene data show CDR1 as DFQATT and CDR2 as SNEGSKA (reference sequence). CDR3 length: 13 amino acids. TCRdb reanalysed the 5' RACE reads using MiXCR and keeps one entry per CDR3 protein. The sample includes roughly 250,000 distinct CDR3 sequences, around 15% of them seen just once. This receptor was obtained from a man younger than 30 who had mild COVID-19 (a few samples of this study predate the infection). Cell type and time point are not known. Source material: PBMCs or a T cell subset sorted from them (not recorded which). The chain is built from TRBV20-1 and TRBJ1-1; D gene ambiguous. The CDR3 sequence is CSARPRGNTEAFF. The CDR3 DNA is TGCAGTGCTAGGCCTCGAGGGAACACTGAAGCTTTCTTT.